This T cell receptor (beta chain) is drawn from a study of shared clonotypes between healthy human individuals. All donors qualified as healthy HIV-negative adults and had experienced no recent acute infections or vaccinations. The unsorted samples had some 83 million PBMCs used for genomic DNA. The test was conducted at deep level. PCR replicates from unsorted PBMC used roughly 300 ng DNA, and this amount was roughly 33,000 T cell genomes. Data came from immunoSEQ multiplex PCR; TCRdb stores just in-frame clones and leaves some out. The sample lists approximately 480,000 clones, about three quarters occurring once. The CDR3 length is 15 residues. Germline values: CDR1 MNHNY, CDR2 SVGAGI (reference sequence). J was trimmed by 6 bases and V by 6 bases; bases with no gene match: 7.

This TCR derives from a woman in her thirties or forties in good health. Some clones in this sample may be carry-over from other donors' samples. The sequencing input was PBMCs. The chain uses TRBV6-6 and TRBJ2-7; TRBD2 matches at 14 bases. The CDR3 spells CASRGGLAGAREQYF. In DNA form, the CDR3 reads TGTGCCAGCAGGGGGGGACTAGCGGGAGCTCGCGAGCAGTACTTC.